Listed below are T cell receptor beta chains from one sample, sequenced in a study of PD-L1 blockade in urothelial cancer. Data came from immunoSEQ multiplex PCR; TCRdb stores just in-frame clones and leaves some out. Of around 40,000 clones detected, more than 85% appear once; the ten largest clones hold around 11%. Specimen: PBMCs, collected around atezolizumab (anti-PD-L1) treatment. The receptors come from an older woman with urothelial cancer. The CDR3 runs from the conserved cysteine through the conserved F or W.

V gene	CDR3 protein
TRBV4-2	CASSQGTSGQETQYF
TRBV18	CATHRGQGADEQYF
TRBV27	CASSPGGYGRVTSAYYEQYF
TRBV9	CASSPSSGRVGGELFF
TRBV7-2	CASSLESGRAGGELFF
TRBV14	CASSPLAGDLETQYF
TRBV19	CASSSDREAEAFF
TRBV4-1	CASSQPTSGAYEQYF
TRBV2	CAILGTGETGELFF
TRBV7-3	CASSLRGSVNSGANVLTF
TRBV6-1	CASSLGLLGNTEAFF
TRBV6-5	CASRGLAGGTGELFF
TRBV29-1	CSVLTQTTEKLFF
TRBV7-2	CASSLDRAGSYNEQFF
TRBV5-1	CASSSGDYQQETQYF
TRBV25-1	CASSDPRVGNTEAFF
TRBV25-1	CASSFAGGPDTQYF
TRBV2	CASSEVTTGGRQPQHF
TRBV11-3	CASSATSGRAGEQFF
TRBV2	CASNRVQSNQPQHF
TRBV6-5	CASSHRGGAGNTIYF
TRBV11-2	CASSLSPSVRTGELFF
TRBV20-1	CRPGGSGTQYF
TRBV25-1	CASSEGRLAGGETQYF
TRBV2	CASSADSEAFF
TRBV9	CASSAREGRTDTQYF
TRBV7-9	CASSLRGSGNTIYF
TRBV4-1	CASSQDRTSGYEQYF
TRBV7-3	CASSSREEDTQYF
TRBV7-2	CASSLGIAGTPGELFF
TRBV4-3	CASSQDTRVEKLFF
TRBV7-2	CASSLGGSTGGGEQYF
TRBV6-5	CASSERLGSPWYF
TRBV19	CASSMRATAPYGYTF
TRBV4-1	CASSQVLGQTYEQYF
TRBV28	CATLAGYNEQFF
TRBV27	CASSIGLVRSSYNEQFF
TRBV9	CASSVGQGVTDTQYF
TRBV5-6	CASSEGLAGVQGVNEQFF
TRBV6-1	CASSKQGMYQPQHF
TRBV7-2	CASSLSPTSGSYEQYF
TRBV4-3	CASSLTGVASYNEQFF
TRBV6-6	CASSYGQGRSYEQYF
TRBV6-1	CASNSGRVGLEQFF
TRBV12-5	CASGLANQPQHF
TRBV4-3	CASSPDRLAGVDEQYF
TRBV5-1	CASGSGPSYEQYF
TRBV29-1	CSVQLLTAHYEQYF
TRBV27	CASSLSGTNYEQYF
TRBV2	CASSQTGVDQPQHF
TRBV18	CASSQAGGFGNEQFF
TRBV5-1	CASSLGTGDGYTF
TRBV19	CASRREASNNEKLFF